These T cell receptor beta chains were read from a single sample in a study of blood T cell repertoires in COVID-19. The data were produced by immunoSEQ multiplex PCR, yet TCRdb's version contains in-frame clones alone and is incomplete. The sample lists 200,000 to 250,000 clones, approximately 91% occurring once. Sequenced: peripheral blood. The source of these receptors is a woman aged 55-70 years with acute or convalescent COVID-19. The CDR3 runs from the conserved cysteine through the conserved F or W. The order of the fields is J gene, D gene, V gene, clone size, CDR3 length, CDR3 protein, CDR3 DNA. D genes are given only for firm matches. A row's size may be missing; if present it is once, few, many or a size class.

J: TRBJ1-2
D: TRBD1
V: TRBV5-1
size: .
length: 13
CDR3: CASSATGIDGYTF
DNA: TGCGCCAGCAGCGCGACAGGGATCGATGGCTACACCTTC

J: TRBJ1-2
D: .
V: TRBV7-2
size: .
length: 15
CDR3: CASSLAGVGTGGYTF
DNA: TGTGCCAGCAGCTTAGCGGGCGTGGGTACGGGAGGCTACACCTTC

J: TRBJ1-1
D: TRBD1
V: TRBV2
size: .
length: 13
CDR3: CASSEDRFTEAFF
DNA: TGTGCCAGCAGCGAGGACAGGTTCACTGAAGCTTTCTTT

J: TRBJ1-1
D: .
V: TRBV2
size: .
length: 13
CDR3: CASNRDRGTEAFF
DNA: TGTGCCAGCAACAGGGATCGTGGCACTGAAGCTTTCTTT

J: TRBJ2-7
D: TRBD2
V: TRBV5-4
size: few
length: 15
CDR3: CASSPNLAGVFEQYF
DNA: TGTGCCAGCAGCCCGAATCTAGCGGGAGTTTTCGAGCAGTACTTC

J: TRBJ2-4
D: .
V: TRBV2
size: .
length: 14
CDR3: CASSERTAKNIQYF
DNA: TGTGCCAGCAGTGAGAGGACAGCTAAAAACATTCAGTACTTC

J: TRBJ2-7
D: .
V: TRBV10-3
size: .
length: 11
CDR3: CATRVSYEQYF
DNA: TGTGCCACCCGGGTTTCCTACGAGCAGTACTTC

J: TRBJ2-5
D: TRBD1
V: TRBV24-1
size: .
length: 14
CDR3: CATSDTGGGETQYF
DNA: TGTGCCACCAGTGATACAGGGGGCGGGGAGACCCAGTACTTC

J: TRBJ2-2
D: TRBD1
V: TRBV7-9
size: .
length: 19
CDR3: CASSSPMTGGETYTGELFF
DNA: TGTGCCAGCAGCTCCCCAATGACAGGGGGCGAGACTTACACCGGGGAGCTGTTTTTT

J: TRBJ2-1
D: .
V: TRBV19
size: .
length: 15
CDR3: CATSTGPTSYNEQFF
DNA: TGTGCCACCTCTACAGGACCTACCTCCTACAATGAGCAGTTCTTC

J: TRBJ2-3
D: .
V: TRBV7-2
size: .
length: 14
CDR3: CASSLGGTGDTQYF
DNA: TGTGCCAGCAGCTTAGGAGGAACGGGGGATACGCAGTATTTT

J: TRBJ2-5
D: TRBD2
V: TRBV5-1
size: .
length: 15
CDR3: CASSPGLAGEETQYF
DNA: TGCGCCAGCAGCCCGGGACTAGCGGGGGAAGAGACCCAGTACTTC